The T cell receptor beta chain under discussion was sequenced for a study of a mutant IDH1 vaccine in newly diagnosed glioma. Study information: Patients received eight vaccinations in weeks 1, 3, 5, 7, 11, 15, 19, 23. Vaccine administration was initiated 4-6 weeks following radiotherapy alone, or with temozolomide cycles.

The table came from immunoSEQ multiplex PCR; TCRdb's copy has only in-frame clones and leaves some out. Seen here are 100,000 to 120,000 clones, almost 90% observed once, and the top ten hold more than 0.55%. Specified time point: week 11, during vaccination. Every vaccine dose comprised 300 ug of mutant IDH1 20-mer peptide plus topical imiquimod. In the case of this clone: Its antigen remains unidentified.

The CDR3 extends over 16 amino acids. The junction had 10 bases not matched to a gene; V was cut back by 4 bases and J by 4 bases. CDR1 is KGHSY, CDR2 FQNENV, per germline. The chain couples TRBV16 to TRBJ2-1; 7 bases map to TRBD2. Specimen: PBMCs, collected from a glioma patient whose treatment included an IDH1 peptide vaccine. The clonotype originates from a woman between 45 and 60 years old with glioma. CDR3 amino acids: CASSPPTSMGYNEQFF. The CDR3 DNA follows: TGTGCCAGCAGCCCGCCGACTAGCATGGGATACAATGAGCAGTTCTTC.